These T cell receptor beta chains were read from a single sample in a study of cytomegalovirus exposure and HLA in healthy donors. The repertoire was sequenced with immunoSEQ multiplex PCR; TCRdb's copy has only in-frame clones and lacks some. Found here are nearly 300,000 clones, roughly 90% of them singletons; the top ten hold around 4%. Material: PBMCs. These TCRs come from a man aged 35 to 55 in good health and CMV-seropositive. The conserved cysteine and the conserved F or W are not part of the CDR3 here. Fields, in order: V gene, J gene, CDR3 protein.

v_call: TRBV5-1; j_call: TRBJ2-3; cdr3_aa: ASSTEGRDADTQY
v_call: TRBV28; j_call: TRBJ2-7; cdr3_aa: ASSLAGGSREQY
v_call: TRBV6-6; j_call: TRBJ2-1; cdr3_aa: ASSHPLSSYNEQF
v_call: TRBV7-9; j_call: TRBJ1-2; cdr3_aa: ASSLGQGALNYGYT
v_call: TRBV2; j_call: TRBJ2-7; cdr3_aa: ASVRDRGLYEQY
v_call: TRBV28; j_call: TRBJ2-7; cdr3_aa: ASSPLGIADRSYEQY
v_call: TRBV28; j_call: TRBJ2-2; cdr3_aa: ASSPTGTNTGELF
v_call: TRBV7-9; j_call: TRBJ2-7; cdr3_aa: ASSNRQGYEQY
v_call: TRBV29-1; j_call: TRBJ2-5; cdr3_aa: SVGATSWGETQY
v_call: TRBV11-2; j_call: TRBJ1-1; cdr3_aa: ASSWGYGSTEAF
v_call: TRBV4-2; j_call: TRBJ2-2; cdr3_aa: ASSQAPGMNTGELF
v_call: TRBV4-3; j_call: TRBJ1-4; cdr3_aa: ASSPTEGQGANEKLF
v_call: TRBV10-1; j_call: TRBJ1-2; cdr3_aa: ASTLPGGRSGYT
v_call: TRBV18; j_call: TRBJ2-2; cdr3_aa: ASSYRQSLNTGELF
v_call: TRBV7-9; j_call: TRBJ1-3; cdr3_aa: ASTYLGGPASGNTIY
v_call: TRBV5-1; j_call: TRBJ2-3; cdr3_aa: ASSFGTAGGTDTQY
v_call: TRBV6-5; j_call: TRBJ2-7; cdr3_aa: ASRLGSENEQY
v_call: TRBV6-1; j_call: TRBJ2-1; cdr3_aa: ASSGAPTSGAYNEQF
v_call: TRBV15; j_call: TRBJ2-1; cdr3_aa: ATSKTRTSYNEQF
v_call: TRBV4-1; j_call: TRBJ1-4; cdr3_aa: ASSQGQGVAFNEKLL
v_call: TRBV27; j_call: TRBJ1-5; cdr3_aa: ASSLAARNQPQH
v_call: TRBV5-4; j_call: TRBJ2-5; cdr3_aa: ASSLAGETQY
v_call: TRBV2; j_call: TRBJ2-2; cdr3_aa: ASSEAYLAGNTGELF
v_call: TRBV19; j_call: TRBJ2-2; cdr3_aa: ASSRDRGTGELF
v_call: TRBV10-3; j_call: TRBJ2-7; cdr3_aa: AISGTGLDEQY
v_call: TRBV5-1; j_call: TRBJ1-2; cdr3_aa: ASSLDLTNYGYT
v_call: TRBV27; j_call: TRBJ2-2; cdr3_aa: ASSPNTGELF
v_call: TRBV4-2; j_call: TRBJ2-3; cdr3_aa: ASSPRGLAGGDTDTQY
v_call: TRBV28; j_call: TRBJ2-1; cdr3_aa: ASRVQVNEQF
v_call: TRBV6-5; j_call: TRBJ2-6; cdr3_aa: ASRPTRYGANVLT
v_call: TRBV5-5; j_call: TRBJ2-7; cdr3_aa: ASSYGLAGPSSSYEQY
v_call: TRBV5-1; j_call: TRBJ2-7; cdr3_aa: ASSLGPGTSYEQY
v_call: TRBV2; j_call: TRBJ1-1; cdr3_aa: ASSREVNTEAF
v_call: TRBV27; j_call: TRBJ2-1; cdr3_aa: ASSSGLASYNEQF
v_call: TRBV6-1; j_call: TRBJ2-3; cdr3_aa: ASSELSGRTDTQY
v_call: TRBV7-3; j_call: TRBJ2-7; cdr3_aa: ASSFGGGGTYEQY
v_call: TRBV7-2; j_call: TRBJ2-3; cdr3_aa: ASTIKGGADTQY
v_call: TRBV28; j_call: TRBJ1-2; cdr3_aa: ASRLEGTGNYGYT
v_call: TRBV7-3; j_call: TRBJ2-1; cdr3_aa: ASSLSLAGEQF
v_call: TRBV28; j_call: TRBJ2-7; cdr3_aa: ASSLRRGAVYEQY
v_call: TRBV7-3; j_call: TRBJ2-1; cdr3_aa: ASSSGTSREEEQF
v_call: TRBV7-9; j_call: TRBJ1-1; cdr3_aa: ASSRSGGEDTEAF
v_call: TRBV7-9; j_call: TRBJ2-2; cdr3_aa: ASSPTGRSGELF
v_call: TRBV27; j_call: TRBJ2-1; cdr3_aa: ASSGTYNEQF
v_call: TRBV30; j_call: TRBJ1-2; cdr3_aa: AWSATGDGYT
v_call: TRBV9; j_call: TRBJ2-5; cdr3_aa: ASSVEGGGGQETQY
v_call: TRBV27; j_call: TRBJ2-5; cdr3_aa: ASSPGLAGETQY
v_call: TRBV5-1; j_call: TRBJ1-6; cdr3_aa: ASSAQGASYSPLH
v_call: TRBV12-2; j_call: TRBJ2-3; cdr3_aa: ASRFKPPSTDTQY
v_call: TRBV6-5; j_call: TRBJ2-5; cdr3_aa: ASTPGSGRDKTQY
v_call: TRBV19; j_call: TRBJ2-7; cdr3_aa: ASSIQGDEQY
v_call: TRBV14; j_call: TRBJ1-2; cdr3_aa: ASSLNGVGYGYT
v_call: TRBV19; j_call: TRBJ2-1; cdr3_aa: ASKRLAGRNEQF
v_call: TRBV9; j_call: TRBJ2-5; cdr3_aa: ASSPRTSGRVGRETQY